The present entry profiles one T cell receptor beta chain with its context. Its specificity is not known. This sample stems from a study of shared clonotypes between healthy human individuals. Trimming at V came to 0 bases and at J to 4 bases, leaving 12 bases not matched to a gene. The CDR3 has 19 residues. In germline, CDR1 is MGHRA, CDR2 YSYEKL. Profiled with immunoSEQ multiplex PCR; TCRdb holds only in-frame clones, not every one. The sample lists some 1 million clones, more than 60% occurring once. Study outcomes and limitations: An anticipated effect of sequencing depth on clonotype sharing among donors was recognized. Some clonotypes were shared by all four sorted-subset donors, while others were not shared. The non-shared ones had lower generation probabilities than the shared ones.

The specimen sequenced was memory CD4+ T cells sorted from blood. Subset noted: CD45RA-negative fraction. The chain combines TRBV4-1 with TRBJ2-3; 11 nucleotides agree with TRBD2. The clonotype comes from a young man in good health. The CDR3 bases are TGCGCCAGCAGCCAAGATACCGGGACAGGACTAGCGGGCCCAGATACGCAGTATTTT. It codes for CASSQDTGTGLAGPDTQYF.